In its sample, the clone carrying this TCR beta chain was seen once. Its antigen is unknown. This entry comes from a study of breast tumors, draining lymph nodes, adjacent tissues. Each CDR3 protein is one row after TCRdb ran MiXCR on the multiplex PCR reads. The sample consists of some 85,000 distinct CDR3 sequences, over 25% of them appearing once. General study points: Tumor repertoires ranked between lymph nodes and nontumor tissue in diversity, with V and J gene preferences. Most tumor T cells seemingly derive from lymph node, then expand in tumor. The lymph node origin of tumor T cells was framed as consistent with a hypothesis, not demonstrated. Tumor and nontumor repertoires were significantly more similar in luminal-like than in basal-like breast cancer.

The CDR3 runs to 15 residues. From germline, CDR1 is DFQATT and CDR2 SNEGSKA (reference sequence). V shed 5 bases, J shed 4 bases, and the junction held 7 bases outside the gene matches. Axillary draining lymph nodes of breast cancer patients supplied the node samples. The chain combines TRBV20-1 with TRBJ2-5; 13 positions match TRBD2. The sequenced sample was axillary lymph node tissue. The TCR sequence derives from a female donor with breast cancer. Some clones in this sample may be carry-over from other donors' samples. Written as DNA, the CDR3 is TGCAGTGCTCTCGGACTAGCGGGAGACCGAGAGACCCAGTACTTC. Translating gives CSALGLAGDRETQYF.